The source of this TCR beta chain is a study of patients and donors after allogeneic stem cell transplantation. TCRdb reprocessed the RT-PCR reads via MiXCR and lists one record per CDR3 protein. Counted here are roughly 960,000 distinct CDR3 sequences, more than 15% occurring once; the ten biggest clones make up roughly 6%. Germline V gene sequence: CDR1 KGHDR, CDR2 SFDVKD. J was trimmed by 3 bases and V by 2 bases; bases with no gene match: 6. CDR3 length: 16 residues. In its sample, this clonotype was seen a few times. This clonotype was sampled from a human donor who was either an allogeneic HSCT recipient or a stem cell or donor lymphocyte infusion donor (not recorded which). It is not recorded whose cells these are; they may come from a transplant donor. V and J are TRBV24-1 and TRBJ2-1; the match to TRBD2 covers 7 bases. Specimen: blood, either unsorted or a sorted T cell fraction (not recorded which). CDR3: CATSDSWTSRYNEQFF. For the CDR3, the DNA is TGTGCCACCAGTGATTCATGGACTAGTCGCTACAATGAGCAGTTCTTC.